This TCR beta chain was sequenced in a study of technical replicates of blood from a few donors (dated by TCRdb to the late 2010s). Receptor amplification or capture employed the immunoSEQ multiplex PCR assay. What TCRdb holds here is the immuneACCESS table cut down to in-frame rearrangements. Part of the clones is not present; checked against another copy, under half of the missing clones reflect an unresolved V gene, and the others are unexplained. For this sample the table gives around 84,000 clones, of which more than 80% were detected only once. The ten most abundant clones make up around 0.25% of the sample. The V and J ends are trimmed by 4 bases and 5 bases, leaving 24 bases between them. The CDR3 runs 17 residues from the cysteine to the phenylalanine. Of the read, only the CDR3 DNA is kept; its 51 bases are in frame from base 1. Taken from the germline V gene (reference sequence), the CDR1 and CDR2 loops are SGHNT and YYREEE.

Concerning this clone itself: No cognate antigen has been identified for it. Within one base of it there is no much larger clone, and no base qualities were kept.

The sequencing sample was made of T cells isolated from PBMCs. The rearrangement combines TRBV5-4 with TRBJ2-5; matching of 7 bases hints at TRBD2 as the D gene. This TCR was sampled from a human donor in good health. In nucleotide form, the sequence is TGTGCCAGCAGCGACGAATCCTTAAGGGGGGGAGGGGAGACCCAGTACTTC. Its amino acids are CASSDESLRGGGETQYF.